This is a list of T cell receptor beta chains from one sample in a study of T-cell reconstitution after alpha-beta-depleted transplantation in children. Each CDR3 protein gets one entry after TCRdb re-called the PCR reads with MiXCR. The sample lists about 610,000 distinct CDR3 sequences, about a quarter seen once, with around 36% in the top ten. The material sequenced was PBMCs, taken before TCRalphabeta/CD19-depleted stem cell transplant. All receptors derive from a boy younger than two with Wiskott-Aldrich syndrome, due to receive a stem cell transplant. CDR3s leave out the opening cysteine and the closing phenylalanine or tryptophan.

>TRBV20-1|TRBJ2-5
SARAPTGYQETQY
>TRBV29-1|TRBJ1-2
SVDDHGYT
>TRBV19|TRBJ2-1
ASSVLAGGRWGNEQF
>TRBV6-1|TRBJ2-3
ASSEGGRGADTQY
>TRBV20-1|TRBJ1-6
SAAEGRGRRDLH
>TRBV20-1|TRBJ2-1
SALPVGKNNEQF
>TRBV6-4|TRBJ1-5
ASTELPGNQPQH
>TRBV5-1|TRBJ2-7
ASSLMVGIYEQY
>TRBV28|TRBJ2-3
ASSPSGRRDTQY
>TRBV19|TRBJ2-7
ASRMDGDEQY
>TRBV20-1|TRBJ1-2
SASGQLVYGYT
>TRBV12-3/TRBV12-4|TRBJ2-3
ASSPYRADTQY
>TRBV7-9|TRBJ2-3
ASSPEGSSTDTQY
>TRBV19|TRBJ2-1
ASSIFIGATLQF
>TRBV5-1|TRBJ1-1
ASSPGLGRSTEAF
>TRBV20-1|TRBJ1-1
SARGDRLDTEAF
>TRBV6-5|TRBJ1-1
ASSSSMGQGSFGNTEAF
>TRBV5-1|TRBJ1-2
ASSVGAETYGYT
>TRBV6-5|TRBJ2-1
ASSQSSLAHEQF
>TRBV15|TRBJ1-3
ATSRDERSSGNTIY
>TRBV20-1|TRBJ1-2
SARGDRGEAYGYT
>TRBV11-2|TRBJ2-7
ASSLFAYGQAEEQY
>TRBV20-1|TRBJ1-1
SARRDREGEAF
>TRBV5-1|TRBJ2-7
ASNLAGEGYEQY
>TRBV29-1|TRBJ2-7
SVGHPYEQY
>TRBV9|TRBJ2-7
ASSLPGTGDCEQY
>TRBV4-1|TRBJ2-2
ASSPLTSGRPGELF
>TRBV20-1|TRBJ1-2
SARAWTGGNYGYT
>TRBV5-1|TRBJ2-2
ASSSTTGLANTGELF
>TRBV20-1|TRBJ1-2
SARDRLLGEGYGYT
>TRBV10-3|TRBJ2-1
AISALAGGSYNEQF
>TRBV21-1|TRBJ2-3
ASSHPLSGRRGDTQY
>TRBV20-1|TRBJ1-5
SADTGTGVNQPQH
>TRBV5-1|TRBJ2-2
ASSLGMGTGELF
>TRBV7-9|TRBJ2-7
ASSPGDRGYEQY
>TRBV27|TRBJ2-1
ASRNSGSYNEQF
>TRBV5-1|TRBJ2-7
ASSQRTGQGENEQY
>TRBV5-1|TRBJ2-5
ASSLVQGISEETQY
>TRBV24-1|TRBJ2-3
ATSDRRADTQY